The 18 T cell receptor beta chains below come from one sample, sequenced in a study of cytomegalovirus exposure and HLA in healthy donors. A multiplex PCR was run with 60 Vbeta primers and 13 Jbeta primers. This table comes from immunoSEQ multiplex PCR, and its TCRdb copy is limited to in-frame clones, with some not included. The data show some 180,000 clones, around four fifths seen once. Sequenced material: PBMCs. All receptors come from a man aged 40-49 years in good health and CMV-seropositive.

J is TRBJ1-2 and V is TRBV28, with TRBD1 matching 8 bases. The CDR3 has 16 residues. Germline V gene data show CDR1 as MDHEN and CDR2 as SYDVKM. Trimming took 5 bases from V and 0 from J; bases not matched to a gene: 8. The CDR3 here is CASSPDRAGSNYGYTF. For the CDR3, the DNA is TGTGCCAGCAGTCCGGACAGGGCGGGATCTAACTATGGCTACACCTTC.

The V gene is TRBV6-1, the J gene TRBJ1-1, with D maybe TRBD1 (6 bases). Per germline, CDR1 MNHNS and CDR2 SASEGT. CDR3 length equals 17 residues. Trimming removed 3 bases at V and 4 bases at J, with 21 bases between. The CDR3 loop reads CASSDAMTGVPITEAFF. CDR3 sequence (DNA): TGTGCCAGCAGTGACGCTATGACAGGCGTCCCGATCACTGAAGCTTTCTTT.

The V call is TRBV7-9, the J call TRBJ2-2; D perhaps matches TRBD2 (5 bases). Germline V CDR1 and CDR2: SEHNR, FQNEAQ (reference sequence). The CDR3 consists of 16 residues. V was clipped by 3 bases and J by 2 bases, with 13 bases between them. CDR3 region: CASSLEAQQNTGELFF. CDR3 sequence (DNA): TGTGCCAGCAGCTTGGAGGCCCAGCAAAACACCGGGGAGCTGTTTTTT.

This rearrangement joins TRBV27 to TRBJ1-6; no clear D. The CDR3 covers 13 residues. V was shortened by 6 bases and J by 5 bases, with 8 bases between the two germline ends. Germline V gives CDR1 MNHEY, CDR2 SMNVEV (reference sequence). CDR3 DNA: TGTGCCAGCAGCCCGGGTCATAATTCACCCCTCCACTTT. This gives the protein CASSPGHNSPLHF.

This chain links TRBV4-2 with TRBJ1-2; D perhaps matches TRBD1 (5 bases). The CDR3 has 17 residues. Germline V gene sequence: CDR1 LGHNA, CDR2 YNFKEQ. The germline V and J ends were trimmed by 0 bases and 0 bases, with 14 bases remaining between them. Here the CDR3 reads CASSQEPLRGTNYGYTF. The CDR3, as DNA: TGTGCCAGCAGCCAAGAGCCCCTGCGGGGCACTAACTATGGCTACACCTTC.

The gene calls are TRBV18 and TRBJ2-2, with unresolved D. With 2 bases removed from V and 1 base from J, the gap between germline ends came to 5 bases. Germline CDR1 KGHSH, CDR2 LQKENI. The CDR3 totals 14 residues. The CDR3 sequence is CASSPGGNTGELFF. CDR3 DNA sequence: TGTGCCAGCTCACCAGGCGGGAACACCGGGGAGCTGTTTTTT. Together with reference TRBV18 and TRBJ2-2, the CDR3 gives the full variable domain: NAGVMQNPRHLVRRRGQEARLRCSPMKGHSHVYWYRQLPEEGLKFMVYLQKENIIDESGMPKERFSAEFPKEGPSILRIQQVVRGDSAAYFCASSPGGNTGELFFGEGSRLTVL.

In its sample, this clone was seen a few times. This rearrangement joins TRBV6-6 to TRBJ1-2; 7 bases agree with TRBD1. This CDR3 spans 15 amino acids. The V segment lost 5 bases and the J segment 2 bases; nucleotides outside the gene matches: 8. The germline gives CDR1 MNHNY, CDR2 SVGAGI (reference sequence). DNA for the CDR3: TGTGCCAGCAGTGCTAACAGGGGCTTGAACTATGGCTACACCTTC. It encodes CASSANRGLNYGYTF.

The V and J genes are TRBV10-1 and TRBJ2-1, with 8 bases matching TRBD2. CDR3 length: 16 residues. Germline CDR1 WNHNN, CDR2 SYGVQD (reference sequence). With 2 bases clipped from V and 7 bases from J, the junction kept 10 bases outside the gene matches. In DNA, the CDR3 is TGCGCCAGCAGTGAGGTCCAGCGGGAGCCCCGGAATGAGCAGTTCTTC. Amino acids: CASSEVQREPRNEQFF.

J is TRBJ1-3 and V is TRBV6-1; TRBD1 is a possible D gene (5 bases). This CDR3 region has 16 residues. V was shortened by 1 base and J by 0 bases, with 10 bases between the two germline ends. Germline V gene data show CDR1 as MNHNS and CDR2 as SASEGT. The CDR3 loop is CASSEDMGLSGNTIYF. CDR3 coding DNA: TGTGCCAGCAGTGAAGATATGGGGCTCTCTGGAAACACCATATATTTT.

The chain employs TRBV9 and TRBJ2-1, with 8 positions matching TRBD2. The germline CDR1 and CDR2 sequences are SGDLS and YYNGEE. This CDR3 region has 17 residues. With 3 bases clipped from V and 1 base from J, the junction kept 9 bases outside the gene matches. CDR3 in DNA: TGTGCCAGCAGCGACAAACCGAGCGGGAGTTCCTACAATGAGCAGTTCTTC. This translates into CASSDKPSGSSYNEQFF.

This rearrangement joins TRBV6-1 to TRBJ1-6; D is undetermined. The V gene lost 4 bases and the J gene lost 7 bases, with 14 bases spanning the gap. Germline CDR1 and CDR2: MNHNS and SASEGT. This CDR3 comprises 15 residues. The CDR3 bases are TGTGCCAGCAGTGTCAGCGGAAGTCGCAATTCACCCCTCCACTTT. Protein sequence: CASSVSGSRNSPLHF.

This chain links TRBV2 with TRBJ2-6, with a weak D call TRBD2 (6 bases). With 3 bases removed from V and 1 base from J, the gap between germline ends came to 19 bases. The germline gives CDR1 SNHLY, CDR2 FYNNEI. This CDR3 spans 19 amino acids. CDR3: CASSEGGDGAWSGANVLTF. The DNA of the CDR3 is TGTGCCAGCAGTGAGGGCGGGGACGGTGCTTGGTCTGGGGCCAACGTCCTGACTTTC.

The chain links TRBV5-1 to TRBJ1-1; 8 positions agree with TRBD1. Germline V lookup: CDR1 SGHRS, CDR2 YFSETQ. J was trimmed by 8 bases and V by 3 bases; bases with no gene match: 15. This CDR3 spans 16 amino acids. CDR3 sequence reads: CASSSTGGRSLTEAFF. The CDR3 region has the DNA TGCGCCAGCAGCTCAACAGGGGGACGCTCTCTTACGGAAGCTTTCTTT.

This chain uses TRBV5-4 with TRBJ2-1; 10 positions agree with TRBD1. Germline assignment: CDR1 SGHNT and CDR2 YYREEE (reference sequence). V shed 0 bases, J shed 8 bases, and the junction held 2 bases outside the gene matches. The length of the CDR3 is 14 residues. The CDR3 nucleotides are TGTGCCAGCAGCTTGGGACAGGGGGCATATGAGCAGTTCTTC. It yields the protein CASSLGQGAYEQFF.

This clone has just one count. This chain joins TRBV11-2 and TRBJ1-2, with a possible D match to TRBD1 (6 bases). Trimming shortened V by 6 bases and J by 4 bases, and 12 bases separated the two germline ends. Per germline, CDR1 SGHAT and CDR2 FQNNGV. The CDR3 runs to 13 residues. CDR3 coding DNA: TGTGCCAGCAGTCCAGGGGCGTCCTATGGCTACACCTTC. Residues: CASSPGASYGYTF. The whole variable domain, remainder taken from reference TRBV11-2 and TRBJ1-2, is EAGVAQSPRYKIIEKRQSVAFWCNPISGHATLYWYQQILGQGPKLLIQFQNNGVVDDSQLPKDRFSAERLKGVDSTLKIQPAKLEDSAVYLCASSPGASYGYTFGSGTRLTVV.

Of note for this clone: Other DNA sequences from this sample encode an identical CDR3 as well. V is TRBV25-1 and J is TRBJ2-5; 9 nucleotides agree with TRBD1. Germline CDR1 and CDR2: MGHDK and SYGVNS. CDR3 length equals 15 residues. Trimming took 6 bases from V and 5 from J; bases not matched to a gene: 10. CDR3 in DNA: TGTGCCAGCAGCCCTCCCGGGACAGGGTCGGAGACCCAGTACTTC. Its translation: CASSPPGTGSETQYF.

The gene calls are TRBV5-1 and TRBJ2-7, with a tentative D call TRBD1 (6 bases). This CDR3 spans 16 amino acids. The germline gives CDR1 SGHRS, CDR2 YFSETQ. Trimming took 1 base from V and 4 from J, leaving 18 bases between them. The CDR3 DNA reads as TGCGCCAGCAGCTTGCGCGGTCTCTTGGGGGCATACGAGCAGTACTTC. It yields the protein CASSLRGLLGAYEQYF.

CDR3 nucleotides: TGTGCCAGCAAGGCAGGCTTACGGAACTTCAACACTGAAGCTTTCTTT. Residues: CASKAGLRNFNTEAFF. This chain uses TRBV2 with TRBJ1-1; D is uncertain. The germline gives CDR1 SNHLY, CDR2 FYNNEI. The CDR3 runs to 16 residues. Trimming took off 7 bases at V and 2 bases at J, with 20 bases between the two ends.